The 31 T cell receptor beta chains below all came from one sample that was sequenced in a study of T cell clonality in common variable immunodeficiency (dated by TCRdb to between 2015 and 2016). Libraries were constructed by the immunoSEQ multiplex PCR assay. Not all clones reach the TCRdb copy of this immuneACCESS table, which keeps in-frame sequences only. Checked studies attribute under half of the gap to unresolved V genes and leave the rest unexplained. The sample comprises approximately 44,000 clones, and every one was counted more than once. About 9.4% of the sample lies in the top ten. Sample: peripheral blood mononuclear cells. These receptors all stem from a person aged 18 to 70 in good health.

This clone was seen repeatedly, ten times or more. The read halts 3 residues ahead of the CDR3 end, with the missing end drawn from the germline J gene. This sequence joins TRBV18 and TRBJ1-3; a possible D gene is TRBD1 (6 bases). The CDR3 loop spans 14 amino acids. Trimming took off 4 bases at V and 4 bases at J, with 11 bases between the two ends. CDR1 and CDR2 (germline): KGHSH, LQKENI. CDR3 bases read: TGTGCCAGCTCACAAGCACAGGGCGGAAACACC. The encoded protein is CASSQAQGGNT. In full, the CDR3 reads CASSQAQGGNTIYF.

This clone was observed a handful of times. Read data end 3 residues before the CDR3 end; the end is taken from the germline J gene. The chain combines TRBV11-3 with TRBJ2-2, with 9 bases aligning to TRBD1. Germline V CDR1 and CDR2: SGHNT, YENEEA. The CDR3 has 15 amino acids. V lost 5 bases and J lost 4; bases outside the gene matches: 5. The DNA read from the CDR3 is TGTGCCAGCAGCCCGGACAGGGGAGCCACCGGGGAG. Its protein product is CASSPDRGATGE. The full CDR3 sequence reads CASSPDRGATGELFF.

This clone was seen ten or more times. Incomplete CDR3 DNA: TGTGCCAGCAGTCCCCAGGGACAGCTTAATTCACCC. Translation: CASSPQGQLNSP. The CDR3 in full is CASSPQGQLNSPLHF. This chain uses TRBV2 with TRBJ1-6, with TRBD1 identical over 7 bases. The CDR3 goes on 3 residues after the read ends, and that part is filled in from the germline J gene. The germline V gene has CDR1 SNHLY and CDR2 FYNNEI. V lost 5 bases, J lost 6 bases, and 7 bases stayed unmatched. This CDR3 has 15 amino acids.

This clone was detected many times. CDR3 DNA (partial): TGTGCCAGTAGTATTGGTGACTTAATCGCAGATACG. It encodes CASSIGDLIADT. The whole CDR3 sequence is CASSIGDLIADTQYF. The V and J genes are TRBV19 and TRBJ2-3; D is uncertain. The read ends 3 residues before the CDR3 terminus; that terminus is restored from the germline J gene. CDR1 is LNHDA and CDR2 is SQIVND in the germline V gene (reference sequence). Trimming shortened V by 3 bases and J by 4 bases, and 14 bases separated the two germline ends. The length of the CDR3 is 15 residues.

This clone was recorded many times. The sequenced fragment ends 3 residues before the CDR3 boundary, so the rest is inferred from the germline J gene. V usage is TRBV11-3 and J usage is TRBJ2-7; D is possibly TRBD1 (6 bases). With 3 bases removed from V and 6 bases from J, the gap between germline ends came to 15 bases. From germline, CDR1 is SGHNT and CDR2 YENEEA. The CDR3 length is 14 residues. CDR3 residues: CASSFRNRVIEQYF. The covered CDR3 bases are TGTGCCAGCAGCTTCCGGAACAGGGTGATCGAG. Filled out from reference TRBV11-3 and TRBJ2-7, the complete variable domain reads EAGVVQSPRYKIIEKKQPVAFWCNPISGHNTLYWYLQNLGQGPELLIRYENEEAVDDSQLPKDRFSAERLKGVDSTLKIQPAELGDSAVYLCASSFRNRVIEQYFGPGTRLTVT.

This clone was recorded many times. The missing CDR3 end, 3 residues past where the read stops, is filled in from the germline J gene. The chain uses TRBV18 and TRBJ2-7; tentative D call: TRBD1 (6 bases). Trimming removed 1 base from V and 3 bases from J, with 10 bases in between. The CDR3 covers 14 residues. Germline loops: CDR1 KGHSH, CDR2 LQKENI. The CDR3 sequence is CASSPLGQNYEQYF. The DNA read from the CDR3 is TGTGCCAGCTCACCACTAGGACAGAACTACGAG. Drawing the rest from reference TRBV18 and TRBJ2-7, the complete variable domain is NAGVMQNPRHLVRRRGQEARLRCSPMKGHSHVYWYRQLPEEGLKFMVYLQKENIIDESGMPKERFSAEFPKEGPSILRIQQVVRGDSAAYFCASSPLGQNYEQYFGPGTRLTVT.

Notes on this clone: The read finishes 3 residues shy of the CDR3 end, and the germline J gene is used to complete it. This chain uses TRBV6-1 with TRBJ2-5; either TRBD1 or TRBD2 may fit D (5 bases each). CDR1 and CDR2 (germline): MNHNS, SASEGT. The CDR3 extends over 14 amino acids. V lost 0 bases and J lost 5, with 10 bases in between. The sequenced CDR3 bases are TGTGCCAGCAGTGAAGCGAGGGGTTTGGAGACC. Amino acids: CASSEARGLET. The whole CDR3 sequence reads CASSEARGLETQYF.

The table lists this clone with a few counts. The read terminates 3 residues before the CDR3 end, so the remaining end is supplied by the germline J gene. The genes are TRBV7-8 and TRBJ2-2; TRBD2 is a possible D gene (6 bases). CDR3 length: 18 residues. V lost 6 bases, J lost 2 bases, and 22 bases lay in between. CDR1 is SGHVS and CDR2 is FQNEAQ in the germline V gene. This CDR3 reads CASRLRPWDFSNTGELFF. Incomplete CDR3 DNA: TGTGCCAGCAGGCTAAGGCCGTGGGACTTCTCCAACACCGGGGAG.

In this sample, this clone turned up many times. With the read ending 3 residues before the CDR3 end, the germline J gene is used to fill in that end. The chain uses TRBV11-3 and TRBJ2-7, with TRBD2 matching 8 bases. This CDR3 contains 15 residues. Losses at the gene ends were 1 base for V and 1 base for J; bases not matched to a gene: 3. In germline, CDR1 is SGHNT, CDR2 YENEEA. Partial CDR3 DNA: TGTGCCAGCAGCTTAGCGGGGGGGAGGTCCTACGAG. Amino acids: CASSLAGGRSYE. The CDR3, in full, reads CASSLAGGRSYEQYF.

There are many counts of this clone. The sequence runs out 3 residues before the end of the CDR3; the remainder is reconstructed from the germline J gene. The chain is built from TRBV20-1 and TRBJ2-7; 7 bases map to TRBD1. Germline lookup yields CDR1 DFQATT and CDR2 SNEGSKA (reference sequence). The CDR3 is 14 amino acids. Germline trimming cut 5 bases from V and 2 bases from J; bases unmatched to any gene: 9. This CDR3 is CSAPSGQGAYEQYF. The CDR3 bases that were read are TGCAGTGCTCCCTCGGGGCAGGGGGCCTACGAG.

Ten or more counts support this clone. From the germline J gene comes the end of the CDR3, since the read stops 3 residues before it. The chain is built from TRBV20-1 and TRBJ2-7, with TRBD1 matching over 9 bases. The germline V gene encodes CDR1 DFQATT and CDR2 SNEGSKA (reference sequence). V lost 6 bases, J lost 6 bases, and 18 bases stayed unmatched. The CDR3 runs to 16 residues. The CDR3 DNA, read in part, is TGCAGTGCAAATCCTGCCACAGGGGGCGCAAGGGGCGAG. It is translated as CSANPATGGARGE. The entire CDR3 protein is CSANPATGGARGEQYF.

This clone showed up many times. The read terminates 3 residues ahead of where the CDR3 ends, so the germline J gene completes it. The chain employs TRBV5-1 and TRBJ2-5; TRBD1 matches 11 bases. The junction had 10 bases not matched to a gene; V was cut back by 4 bases and J by 5 bases. CDR3 size: 16 residues. Germline CDR1 and CDR2: SGHRS and YFSETQ. The CDR3 here is CASSLDRGRIGETQYF. The part of the CDR3 DNA that was read is TGCGCCAGCAGCCTGGACAGGGGGCGAATTGGGGAGACC.

Ten or more counts support this clone. Read sequence stops 3 residues before the CDR3 end, and the germline J gene provides the missing end. The rearrangement links TRBV20-1 to TRBJ1-1; D remains unclear. The CDR3 sequence is 11 residues long. Germline values: CDR1 DFQATT, CDR2 SNEGSKA (reference sequence). V was shortened by 7 bases and J by 1 base, with 7 bases between the two germline ends. CDR3 amino acids: CSGGGNTEAFF. Incomplete CDR3 DNA: TGCAGTGGAGGTGGGAACACTGAA.

The sample holds many counts of this clone. The read gets to within 3 residues of the CDR3 end, and the germline J gene fills in the rest. The chain carries TRBV5-4 and TRBJ1-2; 8 bases line up with TRBD1. Germline V gene sequence: CDR1 SGHNT, CDR2 YYREEE (reference sequence). The CDR3 has 15 residues. Trimming took 2 bases from V and 4 from J; bases not matched to a gene: 7. CDR3 amino acids: CASSLNRGSIYGYTF. The sequenced part of the CDR3 DNA is TGTGCCAGCAGCTTAAACAGGGGGAGTATCTATGGC.

In this sample, this clone turned up many times. Coverage ceases 3 residues before the CDR3 finishes, and the germline J gene fills in the end. V usage is TRBV5-6 and J usage is TRBJ2-1; 7 nucleotides line up with TRBD1. Per germline, CDR1 SGHDT and CDR2 YYEEEE. V shed 4 bases, J shed 0 bases, and the junction held 4 bases outside the gene matches. This CDR3 is built from 15 residues. CDR3 sequence reads: CASSGGQSSYNEQFF. The CDR3 DNA, read in part, is TGTGCCAGCAGCGGGGGACAGAGCTCCTACAATGAG.

This clone appeared many times. The missing CDR3 end, 3 residues past where the read stops, is filled in from the germline J gene. The chain has TRBV28 and TRBJ2-7; 11 bases are shared with TRBD2. CDR1 is MDHEN, CDR2 SYDVKM, per germline. The CDR3 length is 15 residues. V gave up 3 bases and J gave up 4 bases; unmatched junction bases: 5. The sequenced part of the CDR3 DNA is TGTGCCAGCAGTTTCGGGACTAGCGGTTCGTACGAG. Amino acids: CASSFGTSGSYE. The complete CDR3 reads CASSFGTSGSYEQYF.

In this sample, this clone turned up a few times. The read halts 3 residues ahead of the CDR3 end, with the missing end drawn from the germline J gene. The chain has TRBV2 and TRBJ1-6; 8 bases fit TRBD1. Trimming cost V 9 bases and J 7 bases; bases outside gene matches: 2. Per the germline V gene, CDR1 is SNHLY and CDR2 is FYNNEI. The CDR3 contains 12 residues. The CDR3 reads CASGQGNSPLHF. The DNA read from the CDR3 is TGTGCCAGTGGACAGGGCAATTCACCC.

This clone was seen many times. The DNA ends 3 residues before the CDR3 does, and the rest of the CDR3 is filled in from the germline J gene. This sequence joins TRBV7-6 and TRBJ2-5; D perhaps matches TRBD1 (6 bases). Trimming took off 1 base at V and 1 base at J, with 10 bases between the two ends. This CDR3 comprises 15 residues. Germline V gene data show CDR1 as SGHVS and CDR2 as FNYEAQ. Partial CDR3 DNA: TGTGCCAGCAGCTTAGGGGGGCGCCCCCAAGAGACC. Its translation: CASSLGGRPQET. The entire CDR3 protein reads CASSLGGRPQETQYF.

At least ten counts were recorded for this clone. The CDR3 end is not reached by the read, which stops 3 residues before it; the germline J gene fills it in. The chain uses TRBV6-7 and TRBJ2-5; TRBD2 matches 10 bases. TRBV6-7 is an open reading frame whose function is uncertain. V dropped 3 bases and J dropped 2; count of bases not matched to a gene: 9. The CDR3 contains 17 residues. Incomplete CDR3 DNA: TGTGCCAGCAGTTATAATGAACTAGCGGGATGTCAAGAGACC. It translates to CASSYNELAGCQET. The full CDR3 protein reads CASSYNELAGCQETQYF.

Concerning this clone: The CDR3 end is not reached by the read, which stops 3 residues before it; the germline J gene fills it in. V is TRBV19 and J is TRBJ2-1, with TRBD1 matching over 10 bases. The CDR3 has 16 residues. Germline trimming cut 3 bases from V and 6 bases from J; bases unmatched to any gene: 8. CDR1 is LNHDA, CDR2 SQIVND, per germline (reference sequence). CDR3 region: CASSMRGRTGGNEQFF. CDR3 DNA, as far as it was read: TGTGCCAGTAGTATGAGGGGACGGACAGGGGGCAATGAG. The variable domain in full, with the rest retrieved from reference TRBV19 and TRBJ2-1, is DGGITQSPKYLFRKEGQNVTLSCEQNLNHDAMYWYRQDPGQGLRLIYYSQIVNDFQKGDIAEGYSVSREKKESFPLTVTSAQKNPTAFYLCASSMRGRTGGNEQFFGPGTRLTVL.

This clone was counted ten times or more. The CDR3 end is not reached by the read, which stops 3 residues before it; the germline J gene fills it in. The V and J genes are TRBV20-1 and TRBJ2-5; D is ambiguous. V gave up 6 bases and J gave up 2 bases, with 19 bases separating them. Germline loops: CDR1 DFQATT, CDR2 SNEGSKA (reference sequence). The CDR3 is 15 amino acids. The part of the CDR3 DNA that was read is TGCAGTGCCCAAAATCCCCAGGCTACACAAGAGACC. It encodes CSAQNPQATQET. The entire CDR3 protein is CSAQNPQATQETQYF.

A remark on this clone: Read coverage stops 3 residues before the CDR3 terminus; the germline J gene supplies the remainder. The V call is TRBV7-6, the J call TRBJ2-3; 9 bases map to TRBD2. Losses at the gene ends were 5 bases for V and 2 bases for J; bases not matched to a gene: 11. Per the germline V gene, CDR1 is SGHVS and CDR2 is FNYEAQ. The CDR3 length is 17 residues. CDR3 residues: CASSPPTSGRFTDTQYF. CDR3 DNA (partial): TGTGCCAGCAGCCCCCCGACTAGCGGAAGATTCACAGATACG.

This clone was counted many times. The DNA read from the CDR3 is TGCGCCAGCAGCTTGGATTGGGGGGGCGGGACC. Amino acids: CASSLDWGGGT. The complete CDR3 sequence is CASSLDWGGGTQYF. This chain links TRBV5-1 with TRBJ2-5; perhaps TRBD2 as D (7 bases). The CDR3 end falls 3 residues outside the read, so it is completed with the germline J gene. This CDR3 has 14 amino acids. The ends were cut back, 0 bases at V and 7 bases at J, with 13 bases in the middle. The germline V gene encodes CDR1 SGHRS and CDR2 YFSETQ.

This clone was found many times. The read ends 3 residues before the CDR3 terminus; that terminus is restored from the germline J gene. The gene calls are TRBV5-1 and TRBJ2-3; TRBD2 matches 10 bases. This CDR3 spans 14 amino acids. The J segment lost 2 bases and the V segment lost 5 bases, leaving 2 bases of the junction unmatched. The germline CDR1 and CDR2 sequences are SGHRS and YFSETQ. Incomplete CDR3 DNA: TGCGCCAGCAGGCTAGCGGGAGTCACAGATACG. This gives the protein CASRLAGVTDT. The whole CDR3 is CASRLAGVTDTQYF.

This clone was counted at least ten times. The sequenced part of the CDR3 DNA is TGCAGTGCTATGCGGCGGGCCGACACAGATACG. Translating gives CSAMRRADTDT. Given in full, the CDR3 is CSAMRRADTDTQYF. The genes are TRBV20-1 and TRBJ2-3, with D perhaps matching TRBD2 (5 bases). The CDR3 end falls 3 residues outside the read, so it is completed with the germline J gene. CDR1 is DFQATT, CDR2 SNEGSKA, per germline (reference sequence). Trimming removed 4 bases from V and 2 bases from J, with 13 bases in between. This CDR3 comprises 14 residues.

This clone was seen many times. At one end the junction does not follow the germline gene, possibly because of a read error. The CDR3 goes on 3 residues after the read ends, and that part is filled in from the germline J gene. This sequence joins TRBV4-2 and TRBJ2-2, with a weak D call TRBD2 (5 bases). The CDR3 spans 17 residues. In germline, CDR1 is LGHNA, CDR2 YNFKEQ. CDR3 DNA, as far as it was read: TGCGCCAGCAGCCAAGATCCCCGGGGTTTAGGCACCGGGGAG. This gives the protein CASSQDPRGLGTGE. The whole CDR3 sequence reads CASSQDPRGLGTGELFF.

Only a few counts were recorded for this clone. The read ends 3 residues before the CDR3 terminus; that terminus is restored from the germline J gene. V usage is TRBV7-2 and J usage is TRBJ1-6; 7 nucleotides match TRBD1. With 10 bases clipped from V and 1 base from J, the junction kept 4 bases outside the gene matches. Germline CDR1 and CDR2: SGHTA and FQGNSA. This CDR3 has 14 residues. Incomplete CDR3 DNA: TGTGCCACCCCAGGGGGTTCCTATAATTCACCC. As protein: CATPGGSYNSP. The whole CDR3 region reads CATPGGSYNSPLHF.

This clone came up many times. The CDR3 goes on 3 residues after the read ends, and that part is filled in from the germline J gene. The chain combines TRBV7-6 with TRBJ1-4, with 9 bases fitting TRBD1. The V and J ends lost 5 bases and 10 bases, in that order; junction bases with no gene match: 8. CDR1 is SGHVS and CDR2 is FNYEAQ in the germline V gene. CDR3 size: 14 residues. The covered CDR3 bases are TGTGCCAGCAGCATGACAGGGGGGCAAGGAAAA. Translated, it gives CASSMTGGQGK. The complete CDR3 sequence is CASSMTGGQGKLFF.

In this sample, this clone turned up many times. The read ends 3 residues before the CDR3 terminus; that terminus is restored from the germline J gene. The rearrangement joins TRBV6-2 or TRBV6-3 to TRBJ2-3, with unresolved D. CDR3 length: 14 residues. V was cut by 1 base and J by 2 bases, with 7 bases left in between. CDR1 and CDR2 from the germline V gene are MNHEY and SVGEGT. The CDR3 bases that were read are TGTGCCAGCAGTTACTGGCCCTCCACAGATACG. Translated: CASSYWPSTDT. The full CDR3 protein reads CASSYWPSTDTQYF.

This clone was picked up many times. The missing CDR3 end, 3 residues past where the read stops, is filled in from the germline J gene. The rearrangement joins TRBV7-6 to TRBJ2-1; D is unresolved. The CDR3 has 15 residues. Germline V lookup: CDR1 SGHVS, CDR2 FNYEAQ. Trimming stripped 3 bases from V and 6 bases from J, with 15 bases between. Incomplete CDR3 DNA: TGTGCCAGCAGCTTCGGTGGGCGAGTCGCCAATGAG. Its protein product is CASSFGGRVANE. The complete CDR3 sequence is CASSFGGRVANEQFF.

This clone was seen ten or more times. The read ends 3 residues early relative to the CDR3; the germline J gene fills the gap. V gene TRBV5-4 combines with J gene TRBJ2-7; 8 bases match TRBD2. J lost 0 bases, V lost 4 bases, and 3 bases had no gene match. CDR1 and CDR2 (germline): SGHNT, YYREEE (reference sequence). The CDR3 loop spans 14 amino acids. The CDR3 loop is CASSPTSGSYEQYF. The covered CDR3 bases are TGTGCCAGCAGCCCCACTAGCGGCTCCTACGAG.